This T cell receptor (beta chain) originates from a study of beta chain features in type 1 diabetes. Study-level results: Comparison showed that naive, central memory and Treg TCRB repertoires appeared more similar among patients than among healthy donors. The study left unresolved whether HLA type influences TCRB rearrangement. When Type 1 diabetes patients were examined, their TCRB CDR3s proved moderately but significantly shorter in all four CD4+ subsets. An over-representation of cells with high TCR expression could result from cDNA sequencing.

Sort purity for all populations was recorded as exceeding 98%. The CDR3 loop spans 17 amino acids. Looked up from germline, CDR1 is MDHEN and CDR2 is SYDVKM. Sequenced material consisted of expressed TCRB transcripts (all of the isolated RNA was reverse transcribed). Sequencing used immunoSEQ multiplex PCR; TCRdb keeps in-frame clones, though not all of them. The sample records 300,000 to 400,000 clones, 9.3% being singletons. The sample holds a few counts of this clone. The antigen is unknown. A junction end diverges from the germline sequence, so it may reflect a read error. The sequenced sample consisted of central memory CD4+ T cells from blood. The TCR comes from a man between 25 and 39 years old with type 1 diabetes. The rearrangement links TRBV28 to TRBJ2-3, with 10 bases lining up with TRBD1. The CDR3 DNA follows: TGTGCCCGCAGCTCAAGGGGGGGGACAGGGGCGACAGATACGCAGTATTTT. This gives the protein CARSSRGGTGATDTQYF.